This T cell receptor (beta chain) came from a study of healthy donors' naive CD4 and CD8 T cells. Each TCR library used roughly 0.45 ug of total RNA and a linear amplification protocol. TCRdb analysed the reads with MiXCR anew, one entry per CDR3 protein. The sample lists about 180,000 distinct CDR3 sequences; 65% to 75% were seen once. Study-wide results and caveats: Reportedly, most V and J gene segments showed naive CD4+ versus CD8+ bias. Alpha and beta chains were sequenced in bulk without pairing.

Sorting defined naive CD4+ as CD4+CD8-CD45RO-CD45RA+ and naive CD8+ as CD8+CD4-CD45RA+CD27bright. This clonotype has just a few counts. The antigen is undetermined. After removal of 3 bases from V and 7 bases from J, the junction contained 7 bases not matched to a gene. This CDR3 is 15 amino acids long. Germline lookup yields CDR1 LNHNV and CDR2 YYDKDF (reference sequence). The chain couples TRBV15 to TRBJ1-2; 11 bases are shared with TRBD1. Sequenced material: naive CD4+ and CD8+ T cells sorted from blood, pooled from several donors. The TCR originated in a pool of human donors in good health; the sample pools cells from several healthy donors. The CDR3 sequence: CATSSYSGTGGGYTF. The CDR3 DNA reads TGTGCCACCAGCAGCTACTCCGGGACAGGGGGTGGCTACACCTTC. Based on the CDR3 plus reference TRBV15 and TRBJ1-2, the full variable domain is DAMVIQNPRYQVTQFGKPVTLSCSQTLNHNVMYWYQQKSSQAPKLLFHYYDKDFNNEADTPDNFQSRRPNTSFCFLDIRSPGLGDTAMYLCATSSYSGTGGGYTFGSGTRLTVV.